This TCR beta chain was identified in a study of T cells in Graves' hyperthyroidism and ophthalmopathy. RNA transcripts served as the template for amplifying TCR beta CDR3 regions. When the TCR CDR3 underwent first-round RT-PCR, the HTBI primer set was used. In TCRdb, the multiplex PCR reads were re-called with MiXCR into one record per CDR3 protein. The repertoire consists of some 300,000 distinct CDR3 sequences, with roughly an eighth occurring once and the leading ten covering 7.9%. The V end was cut by 3 bases, the J end by 6 bases, with 14 bases between. The CDR3 has 15 residues. CDR1 is KGHDR, CDR2 SFDVKD, per germline.

Source material: blood. This clonotype was sampled from a woman aged 40 to 50 with Graves' hyperthyroidism. The J gene is TRBJ2-4, the V gene TRBV24-1; D perhaps matches TRBD1 (5 bases). The CDR3 region has the DNA TGTGCCACCAGTGATGGACATGACCCTGTAAACATTCAGTACTTC. It specifies CATSDGHDPVNIQYF.